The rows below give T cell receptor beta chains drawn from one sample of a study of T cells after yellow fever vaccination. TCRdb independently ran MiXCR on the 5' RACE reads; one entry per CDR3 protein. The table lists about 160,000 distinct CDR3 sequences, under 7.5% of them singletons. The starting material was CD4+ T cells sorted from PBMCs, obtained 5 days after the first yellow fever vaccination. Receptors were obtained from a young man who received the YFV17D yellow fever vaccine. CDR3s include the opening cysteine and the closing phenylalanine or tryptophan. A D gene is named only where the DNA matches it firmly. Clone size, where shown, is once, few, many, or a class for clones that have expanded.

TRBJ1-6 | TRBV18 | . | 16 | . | CASSPRASQTGSPLHF | TGTGCCAGCTCACCACGGGCCTCCCAGACTGGTTCACCCCTCCACTTT
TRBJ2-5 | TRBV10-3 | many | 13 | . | CAISVRAAETQYF | TGTGCCATCAGTGTTCGGGCCGCGGAGACCCAGTACTTC
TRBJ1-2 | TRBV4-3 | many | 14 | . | CASSLGDGTYSYTF | TGCGCCAGCAGCCTTGGGGACGGGACCTATAGCTACACCTTC
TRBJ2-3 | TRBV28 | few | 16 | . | CASTDMDFAETDTQYF | TGTGCCAGCACCGATATGGACTTCGCCGAGACAGATACGCAGTATTTT
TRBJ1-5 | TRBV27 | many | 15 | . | CASSPHRVPNQPQHF | TGTGCCAGCAGTCCGCACAGGGTCCCCAATCAGCCCCAGCATTTT
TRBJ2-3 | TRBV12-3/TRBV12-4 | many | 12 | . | CASSYSTDTQYF | TGTGCCAGCAGTTATAGCACAGATACGCAGTATTTT
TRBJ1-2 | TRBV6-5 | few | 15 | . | CASSYSGRTDYGYTF | TGTGCCAGCAGTTACTCGGGACGGACGGACTATGGCTACACCTTC
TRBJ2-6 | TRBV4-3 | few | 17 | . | CASSQDLSLAGANVLTF | TGCGCCAGCAGCCAAGACTTAAGTCTAGCTGGGGCCAACGTCCTGACTTTC
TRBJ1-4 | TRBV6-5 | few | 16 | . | CASSGPGLGLNEKLFF | TGTGCCAGCAGCGGCCCAGGGCTGGGCCTTAATGAAAAACTGTTTTTT
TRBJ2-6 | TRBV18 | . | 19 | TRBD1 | CASSPRDRDSLSGANVLTF | TGTGCCAGCTCACCCCGGGACAGGGACTCCCTCTCTGGGGCCAACGTCCTGACTTTC
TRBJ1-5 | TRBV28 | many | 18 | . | CASSLWNPRISYNQPQHF | TGTGCCAGCAGTTTATGGAATCCCAGGATCAGCTACAATCAGCCCCAGCATTTT
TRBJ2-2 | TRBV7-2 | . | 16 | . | CASSFVLDWAPRELFF | TGTGCCAGCAGCTTCGTTCTGGACTGGGCTCCGAGGGAGCTGTTTTTT
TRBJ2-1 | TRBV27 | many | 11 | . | CASSLGLEQFF | TGTGCCAGCAGTTTAGGATTAGAGCAGTTCTTC
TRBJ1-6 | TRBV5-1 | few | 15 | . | CASSFSEPGNSPLHF | TGCGCCAGCAGCTTTTCCGAGCCGGGTAATTCACCCCTCCACTTT
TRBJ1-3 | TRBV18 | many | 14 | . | CASGSGTTGNTIYF | TGTGCCAGCGGGTCCGGGACGACTGGAAACACCATATATTTT
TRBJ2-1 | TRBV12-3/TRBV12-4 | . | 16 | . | CASSLPRGRSEVEQFF | TGTGCCAGCAGTTTACCACGGGGGCGATCAGAGGTGGAGCAGTTCTTC
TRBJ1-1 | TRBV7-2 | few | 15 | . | CASSRTGFTNTEAFF | TGTGCCAGCTCACGTACGGGGTTCACGAACACTGAAGCTTTCTTT
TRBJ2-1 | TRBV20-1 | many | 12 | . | CSARDRKSEQFF | TGCAGTGCTAGAGATCGCAAATCGGAGCAGTTCTTC
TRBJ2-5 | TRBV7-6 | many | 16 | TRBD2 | CASSLRTSGSQETQYF | TGTGCCAGCAGCTTACGGACTAGCGGGAGCCAAGAGACCCAGTACTTC
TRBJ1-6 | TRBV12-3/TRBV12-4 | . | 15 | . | CASSLAQRGRSPLHF | TGTGCCAGCAGTTTAGCGCAAAGGGGTCGGTCACCCCTCCACTTT
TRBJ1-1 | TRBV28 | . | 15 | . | CASRPPQGYGTEAFF | TGTGCCAGCAGACCCCCACAGGGTTACGGCACTGAAGCTTTCTTT
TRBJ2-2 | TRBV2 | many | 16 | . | CASRGPTSMGTGELFF | TGTGCCAGCAGGGGTCCTACTAGTATGGGGACCGGGGAGCTGTTTTTT
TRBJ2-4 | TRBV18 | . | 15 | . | CASSATGEAKNIQYF | TGTGCCAGCTCTGCGACAGGCGAAGCCAAAAACATTCAGTACTTC
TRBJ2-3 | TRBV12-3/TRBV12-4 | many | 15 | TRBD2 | CASSSGRGATDTQYF | TGTGCCAGCAGCTCGGGGCGGGGGGCGACAGATACGCAGTATTTT
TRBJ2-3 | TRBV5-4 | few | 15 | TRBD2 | CASSLNSGLTDTQYF | TGTGCCAGCAGCTTGAATAGCGGGCTAACAGATACGCAGTATTTT
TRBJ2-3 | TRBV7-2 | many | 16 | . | CASSLWKGGPTDTQYF | TGTGCCAGCAGCTTATGGAAAGGGGGGCCCACAGATACGCAGTATTTT
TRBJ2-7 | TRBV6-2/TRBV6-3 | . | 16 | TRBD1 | CASSYRGRGTDYEQYF | TGTGCCAGCAGTTACAGGGGGCGTGGGACAGACTACGAGCAGTACTTC
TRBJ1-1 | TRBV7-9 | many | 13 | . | CASSPGGNTEAFF | TGTGCCAGCAGCCCAGGAGGGAACACTGAAGCTTTCTTT
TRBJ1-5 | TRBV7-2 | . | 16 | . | CASSSQPPYSNQPQHF | TGTGCCAGCAGCTCCCAGCCTCCTTATAGCAATCAGCCCCAGCATTTT